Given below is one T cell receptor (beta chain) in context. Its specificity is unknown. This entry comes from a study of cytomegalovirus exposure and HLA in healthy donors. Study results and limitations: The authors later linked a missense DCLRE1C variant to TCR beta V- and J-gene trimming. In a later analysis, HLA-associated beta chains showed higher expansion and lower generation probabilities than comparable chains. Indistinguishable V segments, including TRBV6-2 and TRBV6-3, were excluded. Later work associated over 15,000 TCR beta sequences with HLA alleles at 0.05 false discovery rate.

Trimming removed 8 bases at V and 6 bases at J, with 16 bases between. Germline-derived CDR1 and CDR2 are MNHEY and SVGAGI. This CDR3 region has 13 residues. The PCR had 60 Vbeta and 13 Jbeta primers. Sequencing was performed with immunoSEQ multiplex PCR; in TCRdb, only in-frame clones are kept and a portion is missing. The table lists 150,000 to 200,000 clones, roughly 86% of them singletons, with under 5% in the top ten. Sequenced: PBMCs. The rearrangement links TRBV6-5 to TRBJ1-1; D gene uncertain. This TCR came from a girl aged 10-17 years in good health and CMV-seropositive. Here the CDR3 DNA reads TGTGCCAGCGTATATCTTCCCCAGGCTGAAGCTTTCTTT. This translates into CASVYLPQAEAFF.